Given below is one TCR beta chain in context. This sample stems from a study of T-cell reconstitution after alpha-beta-depleted transplantation in children. V dropped 5 bases and J dropped 0; count of bases not matched to a gene: 12. Germline V gene lookup returns CDR1 MDHEN and CDR2 SYDVKM. The CDR3 is 18 residues long. Preparation of the TCRbeta library was carried out with unique molecular identifiers. TCRdb recomputed calls from the PCR reads with MiXCR, one row per CDR3 protein. The sample has 300,000 to 350,000 distinct CDR3 sequences; around 15% are singletons. The sample in question was PBMCs, mostly from graft donor cells, obtained 360 days after TCRalphabeta/CD19-depleted stem cell transplant. The TCR comes from a male patient aged 2-15 years who had a stem cell transplant for acute lymphoblastic leukemia, so the T cells may come from the graft donor. This chain connects TRBV28 to TRBJ2-1; 8 bases fit TRBD2. The CDR3 protein is CASSHLTSGLSSYNEQFF. The DNA of the CDR3 is TGTGCCAGCAGTCACTTAACTAGCGGTTTAAGCTCCTACAATGAGCAGTTCTTC.